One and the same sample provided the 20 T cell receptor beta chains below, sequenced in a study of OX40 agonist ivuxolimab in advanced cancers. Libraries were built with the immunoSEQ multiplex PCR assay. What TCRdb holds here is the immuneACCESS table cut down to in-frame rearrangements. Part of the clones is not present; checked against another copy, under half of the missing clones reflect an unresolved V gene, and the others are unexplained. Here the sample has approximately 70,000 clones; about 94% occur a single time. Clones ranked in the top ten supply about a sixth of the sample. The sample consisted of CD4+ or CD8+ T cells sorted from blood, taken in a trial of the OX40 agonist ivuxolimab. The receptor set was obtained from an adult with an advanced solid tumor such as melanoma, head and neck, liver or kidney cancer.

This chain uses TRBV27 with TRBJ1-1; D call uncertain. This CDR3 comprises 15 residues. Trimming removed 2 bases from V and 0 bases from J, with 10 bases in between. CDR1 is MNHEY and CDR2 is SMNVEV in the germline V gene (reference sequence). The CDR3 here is CASSLGGELNTEAFF. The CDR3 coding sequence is TGTGCCAGCAGTTTAGGCGGCGAATTGAACACTGAAGCTTTCTTT.

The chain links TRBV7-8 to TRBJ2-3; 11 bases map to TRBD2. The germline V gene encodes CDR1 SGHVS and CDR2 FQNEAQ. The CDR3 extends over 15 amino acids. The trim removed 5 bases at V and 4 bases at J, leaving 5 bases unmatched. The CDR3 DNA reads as TGTGCCAGCAGCCGACTAGCGGGGAATTCAGATACGCAGTATTTT. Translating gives CASSRLAGNSDTQYF.

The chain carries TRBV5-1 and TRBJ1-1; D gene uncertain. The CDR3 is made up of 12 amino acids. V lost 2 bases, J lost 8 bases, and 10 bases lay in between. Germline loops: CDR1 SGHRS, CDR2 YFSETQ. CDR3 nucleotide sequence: TGCGCCAGCAGCTTTAAAGCGGGCGAAGCTTTCTTT. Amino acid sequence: CASSFKAGEAFF.

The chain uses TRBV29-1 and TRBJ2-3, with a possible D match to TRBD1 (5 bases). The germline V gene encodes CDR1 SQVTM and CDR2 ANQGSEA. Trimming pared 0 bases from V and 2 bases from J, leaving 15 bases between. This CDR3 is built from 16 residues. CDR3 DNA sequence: TGCAGCGTTGAAGATCTTCGCCAGGGTCCCACAGATACGCAGTATTTT. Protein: CSVEDLRQGPTDTQYF.

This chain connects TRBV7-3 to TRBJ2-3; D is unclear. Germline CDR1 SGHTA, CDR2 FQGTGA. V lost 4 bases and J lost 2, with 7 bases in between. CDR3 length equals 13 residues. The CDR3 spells CASSSPPTDTQYF. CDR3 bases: TGTGCCAGCAGCTCCCCGCCCACAGATACGCAGTATTTT.

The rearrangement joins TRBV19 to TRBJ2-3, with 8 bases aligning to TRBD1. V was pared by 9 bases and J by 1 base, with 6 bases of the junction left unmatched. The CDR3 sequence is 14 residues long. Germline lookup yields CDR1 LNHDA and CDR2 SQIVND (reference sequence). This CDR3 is CARTQGAGTDTQYF. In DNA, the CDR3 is TGTGCCAGAACTCAGGGGGCCGGCACAGATACGCAGTATTTT.

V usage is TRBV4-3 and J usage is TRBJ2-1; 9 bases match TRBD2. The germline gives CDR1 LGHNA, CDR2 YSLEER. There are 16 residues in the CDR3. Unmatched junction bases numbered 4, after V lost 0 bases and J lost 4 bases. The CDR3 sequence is CASSQDSAGGYNEQFF. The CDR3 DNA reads TGCGCCAGCAGCCAAGATAGTGCGGGGGGGTACAATGAGCAGTTCTTC.

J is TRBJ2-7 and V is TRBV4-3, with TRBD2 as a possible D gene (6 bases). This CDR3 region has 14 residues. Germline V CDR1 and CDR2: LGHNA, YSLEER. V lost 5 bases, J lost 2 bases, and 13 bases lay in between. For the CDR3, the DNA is TGCGCCAGCAGCTCCGGGACGGGGGCCTACGAGCAGTACTTC. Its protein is CASSSGTGAYEQYF.

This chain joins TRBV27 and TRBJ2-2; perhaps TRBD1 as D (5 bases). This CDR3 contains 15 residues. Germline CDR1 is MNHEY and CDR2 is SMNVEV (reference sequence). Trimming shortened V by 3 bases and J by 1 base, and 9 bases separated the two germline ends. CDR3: CASSFSGQNTGELFF. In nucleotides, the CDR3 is TGTGCCAGCAGTTTCTCTGGACAGAACACCGGGGAGCTGTTTTTT.

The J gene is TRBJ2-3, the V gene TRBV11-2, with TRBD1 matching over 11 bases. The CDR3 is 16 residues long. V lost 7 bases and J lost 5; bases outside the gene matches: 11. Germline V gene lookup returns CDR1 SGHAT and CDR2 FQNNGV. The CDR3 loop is CASTSSGQGGLDTQYF. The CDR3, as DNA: TGTGCCAGCACCTCGTCGGGACAGGGGGGCCTAGATACGCAGTATTTT.

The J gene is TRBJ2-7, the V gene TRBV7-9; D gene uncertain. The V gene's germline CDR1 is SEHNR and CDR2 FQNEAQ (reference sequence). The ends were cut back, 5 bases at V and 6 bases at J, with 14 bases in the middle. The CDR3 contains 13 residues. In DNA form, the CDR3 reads TGTGCCAGCAGCGAGGTGACCGACGGCGAGCAGTACTTC. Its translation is CASSEVTDGEQYF.

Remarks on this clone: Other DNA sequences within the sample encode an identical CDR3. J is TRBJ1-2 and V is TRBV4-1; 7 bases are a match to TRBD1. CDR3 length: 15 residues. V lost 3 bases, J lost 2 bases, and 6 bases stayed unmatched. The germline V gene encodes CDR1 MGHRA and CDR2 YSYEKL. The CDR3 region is CASSQTGRGNYGYTF. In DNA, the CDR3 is TGCGCCAGCAGCCAGACAGGGAGGGGCAACTATGGCTACACCTTC.

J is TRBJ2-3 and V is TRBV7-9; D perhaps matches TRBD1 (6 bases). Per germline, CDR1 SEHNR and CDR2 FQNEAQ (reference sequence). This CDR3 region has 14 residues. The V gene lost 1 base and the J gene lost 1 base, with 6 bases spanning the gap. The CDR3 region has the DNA TGTGCCAGCAGCTTAGGACAGGGCACAGATACGCAGTATTTT. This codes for CASSLGQGTDTQYF.

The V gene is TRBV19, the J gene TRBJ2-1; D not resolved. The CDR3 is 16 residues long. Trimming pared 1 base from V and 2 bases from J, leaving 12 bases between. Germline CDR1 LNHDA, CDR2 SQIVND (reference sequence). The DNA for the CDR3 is TGTGCCAGTAGTATAGCCCCAGTCCCGCCCTACAATGAGCAGTTCTTC. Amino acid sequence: CASSIAPVPPYNEQFF.

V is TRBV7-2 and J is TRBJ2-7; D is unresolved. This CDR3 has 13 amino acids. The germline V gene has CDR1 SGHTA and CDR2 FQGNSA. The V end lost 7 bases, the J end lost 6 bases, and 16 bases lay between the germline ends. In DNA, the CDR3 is TGTGCCAGCACCACGTCGGGTATAGGCGAGCAGTACTTC. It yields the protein CASTTSGIGEQYF. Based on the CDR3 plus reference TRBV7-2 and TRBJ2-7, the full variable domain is GAGVSQSPSNKVTEKGKDVELRCDPISGHTALYWYRQSLGQGLEFLIYFQGNSAPDKSGLPSDRFSAERTGGSVSTLTIQRTQQEDSAVYLCASTTSGIGEQYFGPGTRLTVT.

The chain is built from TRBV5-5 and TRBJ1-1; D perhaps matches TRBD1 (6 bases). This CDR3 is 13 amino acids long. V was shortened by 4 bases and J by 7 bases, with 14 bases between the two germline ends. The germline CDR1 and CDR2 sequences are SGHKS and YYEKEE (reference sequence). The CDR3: CASSTQGLDEAFF. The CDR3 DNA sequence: TGTGCCAGCAGCACACAGGGTCTTGATGAAGCTTTCTTT.

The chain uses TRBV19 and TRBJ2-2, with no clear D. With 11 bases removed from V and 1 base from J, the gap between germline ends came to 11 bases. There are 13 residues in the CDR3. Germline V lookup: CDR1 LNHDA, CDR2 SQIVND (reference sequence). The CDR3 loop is CAGSLQNTGELFF. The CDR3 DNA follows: TGTGCCGGCAGCCTACAGAACACCGGGGAGCTGTTTTTT.

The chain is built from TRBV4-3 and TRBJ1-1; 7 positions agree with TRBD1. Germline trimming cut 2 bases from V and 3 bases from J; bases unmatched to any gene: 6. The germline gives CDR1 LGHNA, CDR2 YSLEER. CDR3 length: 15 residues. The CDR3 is CASSQSEGAYTEAFF. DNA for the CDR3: TGCGCCAGCAGCCAATCGGAGGGGGCCTACACTGAAGCTTTCTTT.

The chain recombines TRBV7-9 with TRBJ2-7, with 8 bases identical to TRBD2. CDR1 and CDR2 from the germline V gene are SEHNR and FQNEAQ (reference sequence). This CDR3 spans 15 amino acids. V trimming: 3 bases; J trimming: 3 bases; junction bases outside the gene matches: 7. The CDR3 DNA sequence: TGTGCCAGCAGCTTTGAAGGGACTAGGGGCTACGAGCAGTACTTC. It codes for CASSFEGTRGYEQYF.

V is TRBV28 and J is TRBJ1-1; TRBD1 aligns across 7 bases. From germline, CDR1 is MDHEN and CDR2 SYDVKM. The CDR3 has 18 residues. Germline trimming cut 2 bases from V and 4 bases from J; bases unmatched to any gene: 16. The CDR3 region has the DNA TGTGCCAGCAGTTTACCCACAGGACAGGCCGGGTGGATCACTGAAGCTTTCTTT. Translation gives CASSLPTGQAGWITEAFF. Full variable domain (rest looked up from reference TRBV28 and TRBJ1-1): DVKVTQSSRYLVKRTGEKVFLECVQDMDHENMFWYRQDPGLGLRLIYFSYDVKMKEKGDIPEGYSVSREKKERFSLILESASTNQTSMYLCASSLPTGQAGWITEAFFGQGTRLTVV.